This T cell receptor (beta chain) originates from a study of T cells in Graves' hyperthyroidism and ophthalmopathy (dated 2019 in TCRdb). Background on the whole study: Peripheral blood was sampled at the time of initial diagnosis, prior to any treatment. TCR V-J signatures able to tell the groups apart were searched for in a discovery cohort of about a hundred patients, of whom 43 had Graves' ophthalmopathy and about 55 had stable Graves' hyperthyroidism. Prospective prediction of ophthalmopathy was tested in an independent validation cohort consisting of about 20 hyperthyroidism patients and some 17 patients who later progressed to ophthalmopathy. The 75 to 100 discovery patients were divided at random into training and test sets in a 7:3 ratio. Thyroid tissue and blood T-cell repertoires from about six Graves' hyperthyroidism patients were also compared in the study. Once sampling was done, hyperthyroidism patients were given methimazole at a starting dose of 30 mg daily, whereas ophthalmopathy patients were given high-dose intravenous methylprednisolone. The paper reports TCR Vbeta CDR3 sequencing of roughly 140 peripheral blood samples: 40 or so ophthalmopathy, roughly 74 hyperthyroidism and approximately 17 progressor patients.

V gives up 0 bases and J gives up 7 bases, and the segment between their germline ends measures 6 bases. The germline V gene supplies CDR1 LGHNA and CDR2 YNFKEQ. The cysteine opens and the phenylalanine closes a CDR3 of 12 amino acids. Of the read, only the CDR3 DNA is kept; its 36 bases are in frame from base 1. This clonotype was counted at least ten times. No antigen is known for it. No base quality information exists; no much larger clone differs at one position. The TCR beta CDR3 regions were amplified from RNA transcripts. The first round of RT-PCR for the TCR CDR3 was performed with the HTBI primer set and the Qiagen OneStep RT-PCR kit. A second multiplex PCR round built the libraries, followed by size selection and purification. Sequencing of the libraries was done on an Illumina HiSeq2000 using paired-end 100 bp reads. The study's processing was this. Raw data were processed with SOAPnuke, discarding reads with adapters, uncalled bases, mean Phred below 15, or no exact constant-primer or identifier match. COPE v1.2.5 was used to merge the high-quality paired reads, and each unique nucleotide sequence was defined as a clonotype. Clonotypes were aligned to IMGT TRBV, TRBD and TRBJ reference segments using MiTCR v1.1. Analysis was restricted to V-J combinations with a frequency above 0.0001, which covered 98% to 99.2% of repertoires. A TCS score was defined as the ratio between F50 (clonal expansion) and ExV (chaos), using BLOSUM62-based TCRdist between CDR3 peptides within each V-J. Welch's t-statistics and random forest reduced 450 to 600 V-J features to about 13, which were used in a naive Bayes classifier (R e1071). TCRdb reran the public reads through fastp at Q25 and MiXCR, keeping productive beta chains. Records with the same CDR3 protein are collapsed into one entry carrying the most frequent genes and DNA. In this record, the V and J calls reflect TCRdb's handling and not the investigators' own analysis. The sample table shows 600,000 or so distinct CDR3 sequences, and around 14% are seen once. Around 7% of the sample is taken by the ten largest.

On the study overall, not on this receptor specifically: Most expanded thyroid clonotypes (frequency above 0.001) were also detected in blood, a finding suggesting that blood repertoires may reflect thyroid immune responses. During validation, the model predicted progression to ophthalmopathy a median of approximately six months ahead of onset, with more than 60% sensitivity and roughly 72% specificity. Sample size was not statistically predetermined, and blinding of investigators to group allocation was not performed. In cross-validation, a model built on a 13 V-J signature told ophthalmopathy apart from stable hyperthyroidism with roughly 87% sensitivity and roughly 81% specificity, and in testing the same model reached 80%/75%.

In the ophthalmopathy patients, disease was moderately to severely active, with a Clinical Activity Score of 3 or more, a NOSPECS grade of 4 or more, and a duration of less than 3 months. Patients with uncontrolled infections, other autoimmune diseases, pregnancy or lactation were excluded. Diagnoses were established on the basis of clinical symptoms, serum thyroxine and TRAb, thyroid ultrasound, and orbital computed tomography. PBMCs were separated from roughly 10 ml of fresh peripheral blood using Ficoll-Paque density gradient centrifugation. Trizol reagent was used to extract total RNA, and RNA quality was then checked on an Agilent 2100 Bioanalyzer.

The chain is made from TRBV4-2 and TRBJ1-2, with no D gene named confidently. The TCR comes from a woman between 18 and 30 years old with Graves' ophthalmopathy. Sequencing input: blood. The CDR3 reads CASSQDGSGYTF. Here is the DNA: TGTGCCAGCAGCCAAGATGGTTCTGGCTACACCTTC.